Reported below is one TCR beta chain. There is no known antigen for this receptor. No per-base quality is available; no much larger clone lies one base away. This entry is derived from a study of blood T cell repertoires in COVID-19 (dated by TCRdb to 2020 to 2021). Background on the whole study: Samples from collaborators originated in the United States, Italy and Spain and spanned both the acute and convalescent phases of COVID-19. The prospective study material was composed of cDNA or gDNA derived from T cells, B-cell-depleted T cells, or PBMCs. Deeply sampled blood TCRbeta repertoires from subjects exposed to, actively infected with, or recovered from COVID-19 were included in the dataset. The repertoires were released in a freely available public database meant as a resource for research on the immune response to SARS-CoV-2. Samples were obtained from the ongoing ImmuneRACE study (first 160 participants) and from 1,254 subjects provided by 6 global collaborators. Sample metadata almost always included a de-identified subject ID, COVID-19 status, age in years and sex. Where HLA class I and class II types were available, the types were taken from metadata supplied by the sample provider, not from assay-based typing. On the study overall, not on this receptor specifically: The quantity of clinical and demographic metadata differed by source and by participant and was supplied without curation.

Whole blood was collected in K2EDTA tubes by collaborating institutions according to the institutions' own protocols. Collaborator samples were shipped for TCRbeta analysis as frozen whole blood, isolated PBMCs, or DNA extracted from either sample type. Reading the germline V gene (reference sequence) gives CDR1 LNHDA and CDR2 SQIVND. V is trimmed back by 7 bases and J by 1 base, and the junction contains 10 bases that no gene match accounts for. From the cysteine up to the phenylalanine, the CDR3 has a length of 16 residues. Of the read, only the CDR3 DNA is kept; its 48 bases are in frame from base 1. TCRbeta CDR3 regions were amplified from genomic DNA using the immunoSEQ Assay, a bias-controlled multiplex PCR. As for the original processing: Nucleated cell counts per sample were estimated from amplification of reference gene primers within the assay. To quantify the absolute abundance of each unique TCRbeta CDR3 rearrangement, sequence reads were collapsed and filtered. For each sample, productive Simpson clonality was calculated as the square root of Simpson's diversity index over productive rearrangements. Sourced from immuneACCESS, this table was stored by TCRdb with only in-frame sequences that have V and J called. A share of the clones is absent; for the studies checked, an unresolved V gene accounts for under half, and the remainder has no known explanation. V and J calls and clone size are copied from that table; D and trimming were computed from the DNA. The sample includes approximately 670,000 clones, with about 90% observed a single time. Approximately 0.25% of the sample comes from the top ten.

Sequencing was done on a sample of peripheral blood. This TCR was sampled from a woman aged 18-30 years with acute or convalescent COVID-19. The sequence links TRBV19 to TRBJ1-2; 9 bases in the middle match TRBD1. The CDR3 region reads CASNGQGPPFNYGYTF. The nucleotide sequence is given as TGTGCCAGTAATGGACAGGGGCCACCTTTTAACTATGGCTACACCTTC.